A single sample gave rise to the 5 T cell receptor beta chains below, sequenced in a study of cytomegalovirus exposure and HLA in healthy donors. The PCR made use of 60 Vbeta and 13 Jbeta primers. TCRdb's table, derived via immunoSEQ multiplex PCR, lists solely in-frame clones and lacks some. Among over 85,000 clones listed, approximately 77% were seen once. The specimen sequenced was PBMCs. The receptors here all came from a female donor in good health and CMV-seronegative.

Written as DNA, the CDR3 is TGTGCCACCGGACAGGGAGGCTCTGGAAACACCATATATTTT. Amino acid sequence: CATGQGGSGNTIYF. The chain recombines TRBV15 with TRBJ1-3, with 8 bases fitting TRBD1. Germline trimming cut 8 bases from V and 0 bases from J; bases unmatched to any gene: 3. Germline V gene data show CDR1 as LNHNV and CDR2 as YYDKDF (reference sequence). This CDR3 contains 14 residues.

V usage is TRBV28 and J usage is TRBJ1-5; tentative D call: TRBD1 (5 bases). Germline V CDR1 and CDR2: MDHEN, SYDVKM. V was clipped by 7 bases and J by 3 bases, with 16 bases between them. This CDR3 has 15 residues. CDR3 region: CASTLNGRVNQPQHF. CDR3 in DNA: TGTGCCAGCACCCTCAACGGCAGGGTCAATCAGCCCCAGCATTTT.

The V call is TRBV11-2, the J call TRBJ2-4, with a possible D match to TRBD1 (5 bases). Deletions cut 1 base from V and 13 bases from J, with 11 bases between. Germline CDR1 SGHAT, CDR2 FQNNGV. This CDR3 is built from 12 residues. As DNA, the CDR3 is TGTGCCAGCAGCTTAGGGGGCCATCCGCAGTACTTC. This translates into CASSLGGHPQYF. Supplemented by reference TRBV11-2 and TRBJ2-4, the full variable domain reads EAGVAQSPRYKIIEKRQSVAFWCNPISGHATLYWYQQILGQGPKLLIQFQNNGVVDDSQLPKDRFSAERLKGVDSTLKIQPAKLEDSAVYLCASSLGGHPQYFGAGTRLSVL.

Only a few counts were recorded for this clone. The rearrangement joins TRBV10-3 to TRBJ1-2, with TRBD1 identical over 7 bases. The CDR3 contains 15 residues. V was clipped by 1 base and J by 4 bases; unmatched bases: 6. Per the germline V gene, CDR1 is ENHRY and CDR2 is SYGVKD. In nucleotides, the CDR3 is TGTGCCATCAGTGAGTGGCTACAGGGGAGCTATGGCTACACCTTC. Protein product: CAISEWLQGSYGYTF.

This clone came up a few times. The J gene is TRBJ1-4, the V gene TRBV6-1, with D maybe TRBD1 (5 bases). Looked up from germline, CDR1 is MNHNS and CDR2 is SASEGT. Trimming removed 2 bases from V and 4 bases from J, with 11 bases in between. The CDR3 sequence is 15 residues long. For the CDR3, the DNA is TGTGCCAGCAGTGAACAGGGATATGGTAATGAAAAACTGTTTTTT. Translated, it gives CASSEQGYGNEKLFF.